This TCR beta chain was captured by sequencing in a study of Graves' ophthalmopathy and Graves' hyperthyroidism. Transcripts of RNA were the source for amplifying TCR beta CDR3 regions. An initial RT-PCR round employing HTBI primers preceded a second-round multiplex PCR. In TCRdb, the multiplex PCR reads were re-called with MiXCR into one record per CDR3 protein. Seen here are 350,000 or so distinct CDR3 sequences, roughly 17% observed once, and the top ten hold 10% to 15%. From germline, CDR1 is MNHEY and CDR2 SVGEGT. The CDR3 contains 17 residues. Trimming stripped 6 bases from V and 0 bases from J, with 20 bases between. At least ten counts were recorded for this clonotype.

This chain uses TRBV6-2 or TRBV6-3 with TRBJ1-1; the D gene is possibly TRBD1 (5 bases). The sample consisted of peripheral blood. This TCR came from an adult man with Graves' ophthalmopathy. The CDR3 DNA sequence: TGTGCCAGCAGCCTATCGCCCGCAGGGCGCATGAACACTGAAGCTTTCTTT. Translating gives CASSLSPAGRMNTEAFF.